This T cell receptor (beta chain) was sequenced during a study of blood T cell repertoires in COVID-19. Study-wide background: Sites across the United States, Italy and Spain contributed samples from acute and convalescent COVID-19.

Trimming pared 5 bases from V and 0 bases from J, leaving 13 bases between. There are 15 residues in the CDR3. The participants were between about 18 and 90 years old and came from some 23 US areas. Clinical history reported by participants formed the basis on which cohorts were assigned. Two consecutive negative NP/OP PCR tests, clearance, or resolved symptoms defined Cohort 3 recovery. The protocol was immunoSEQ multiplex PCR, while the TCRdb copy is restricted to in-frame clones and leaves out a portion. The data show about 320,000 clones, with around 90% seen just once and approximately 5.5% held by the top ten.

This sequence originates from a man aged 55-75 years who had recovered from COVID-19. The chain is built from TRBV23-1 and TRBJ1-1; D not resolved. TRBV23-1 carries the ORF label, with uncertain function. Sequenced sample: PBMCs or T cells enriched from blood (not recorded which). This chain's CDR3 is CASSSTPEMNTEAFF. The CDR3 DNA follows: TGCGCCAGCAGTTCCACGCCTGAGATGAACACTGAAGCTTTCTTT.